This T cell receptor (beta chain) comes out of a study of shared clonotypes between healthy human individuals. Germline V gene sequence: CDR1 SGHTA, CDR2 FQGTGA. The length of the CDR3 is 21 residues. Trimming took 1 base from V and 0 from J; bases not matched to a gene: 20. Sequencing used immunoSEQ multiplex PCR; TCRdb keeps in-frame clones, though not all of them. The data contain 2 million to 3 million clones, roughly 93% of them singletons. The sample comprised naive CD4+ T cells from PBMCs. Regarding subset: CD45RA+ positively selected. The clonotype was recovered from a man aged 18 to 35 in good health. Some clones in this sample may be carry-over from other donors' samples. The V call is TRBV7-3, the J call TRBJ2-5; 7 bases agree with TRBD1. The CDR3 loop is CASSLRPPNTYLGTDQETQYF. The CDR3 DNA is TGTGCCAGCAGCTTAAGACCTCCGAACACCTACTTAGGGACAGACCAAGAGACCCAGTACTTC.